The clone carrying this T cell receptor beta chain occurred once. Its antigen is unidentified. This sample is drawn from a study of beta chain features in type 1 diabetes. Study observations and caveats: Unsettled here was the matter of whether HLA type influences TCRB rearrangement. In all four CD4+ subsets, TCRB CDR3 length was significantly, moderately reduced in type 1 diabetes. VDJ junctions sequenced from type 1 diabetes patients showed fewer insertions and more deletions.

The whole isolated RNA underwent reverse transcription, so sequencing captured expressed TCRB transcripts. Profiled with immunoSEQ multiplex PCR; TCRdb holds only in-frame clones, not every one. This table holds fewer than 250,000 clones, under 70% found once. Germline V gene data show CDR1 as SGHRS and CDR2 as YFSETQ. The CDR3 is 16 amino acids. V trimming: 0 bases; J trimming: 4 bases; junction bases outside the gene matches: 2. The clonotype originates from a young man in good health. This chain uses TRBV5-1 with TRBJ2-6; 9 bases are a match to TRBD1. The sequenced sample consisted of naive CD4+ T cells from blood. The CDR3 nucleotides read TGCGCCAGCAGCTTGGGGACAGGGGTCGGGGCCAACGTCCTGACTTTC. Amino acids: CASSLGTGVGANVLTF.